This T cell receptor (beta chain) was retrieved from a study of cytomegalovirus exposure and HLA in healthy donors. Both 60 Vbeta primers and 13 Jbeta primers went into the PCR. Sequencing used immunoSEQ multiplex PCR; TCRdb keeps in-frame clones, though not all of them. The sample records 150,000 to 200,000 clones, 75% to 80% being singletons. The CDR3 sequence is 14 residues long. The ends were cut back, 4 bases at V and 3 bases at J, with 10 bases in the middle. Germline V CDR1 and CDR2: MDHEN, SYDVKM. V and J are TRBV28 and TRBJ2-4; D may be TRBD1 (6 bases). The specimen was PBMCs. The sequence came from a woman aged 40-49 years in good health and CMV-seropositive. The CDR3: CASSSGVDKNIQYF. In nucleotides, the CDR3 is TGTGCCAGCAGTTCAGGGGTTGACAAAAACATTCAGTACTTC. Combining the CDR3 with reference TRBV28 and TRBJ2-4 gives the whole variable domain DVKVTQSSRYLVKRTGEKVFLECVQDMDHENMFWYRQDPGLGLRLIYFSYDVKMKEKGDIPEGYSVSREKKERFSLILESASTNQTSMYLCASSSGVDKNIQYFGAGTRLSVL.